Each of the 23 T cell receptor beta chains below was sequenced from the same sample in a study of T cell responses to AZD1222 COVID-19 vaccine. Repertoires were generated with immunoSEQ multiplex PCR, while TCRdb's copy carries only in-frame clones and drops some. The sample contains about 120,000 clones, approximately 90% of which appear only once. The sample was peripheral blood, taken 28 days after the second AZD1222 dose. The receptors were gathered from an adult who received the AZD1222 COVID-19 vaccine.

The chain uses TRBV2 and TRBJ2-7, with D perhaps TRBD2 (5 bases). Deletions cut 5 bases from V and 12 bases from J, with 17 bases between. This CDR3 has 12 residues. Germline lookup yields CDR1 SNHLY and CDR2 FYNNEI. DNA of the CDR3: TGTGCCAGCAGTTCCGAGGCGGGCCGATCGTACTTC. Its protein product is CASSSEAGRSYF. Filled out from reference TRBV2 and TRBJ2-7, the complete variable domain reads EPEVTQTPSHQVTQMGQEVILRCVPISNHLYFYWYRQILGQKVEFLVSFYNNEISEKSEIFDDQFSVERPDGSNFTLKIRSTKLEDSAMYFCASSSEAGRSYFGPGTRLTVT.

This chain joins TRBV7-2 and TRBJ2-7, with D perhaps matching TRBD1 (5 bases). Trimming cost V 2 bases and J 3 bases, with 14 bases left between them. Germline loops: CDR1 SGHTA, CDR2 FQGNSA. The CDR3 runs to 15 residues. The CDR3 DNA follows: TGTGCCAGCAGCTTAAGCCCTCAGGGCTTCTACGAGCAGTACTTC. Amino acids: CASSLSPQGFYEQYF. The variable domain in full, completed from reference TRBV7-2 and TRBJ2-7, reads GAGVSQSPSNKVTEKGKDVELRCDPISGHTALYWYRQSLGQGLEFLIYFQGNSAPDKSGLPSDRFSAERTGGSVSTLTIQRTQQEDSAVYLCASSLSPQGFYEQYFGPGTRLTVT.

This chain joins TRBV7-2 and TRBJ2-5; perhaps TRBD2 as D (5 bases). Germline values: CDR1 SGHTA, CDR2 FQGNSA. V lost 0 bases to trimming and J lost 7 bases, with 12 bases between them. This CDR3 is built from 14 residues. This chain's CDR3 is CASSLAVIEGTQYF. The CDR3 DNA reads as TGTGCCAGCAGCTTAGCTGTGATAGAGGGGACCCAGTACTTC.

This clone was found a few times. The chain carries TRBV27 and TRBJ1-2, with a weak D call TRBD1 (6 bases). Trimming left V 3 bases short and J 6 bases short, with 11 bases between. This CDR3 is built from 13 residues. Germline V CDR1 and CDR2: MNHEY, SMNVEV (reference sequence). CDR3 DNA sequence: TGTGCCAGCAGTTTTCAACAGGGAGATGGCTACACCTTC. It codes for CASSFQQGDGYTF.

The chain recombines TRBV5-1 with TRBJ1-5; no definite D call. This CDR3 has 13 residues. V dropped 0 bases and J dropped 4 bases, with 5 bases sitting between them. Germline V gene lookup returns CDR1 SGHRS and CDR2 YFSETQ. The DNA for the CDR3 is TGCGCCAGCAGCTTGGTGGGGAATCAGCCCCAGCATTTT. Translated, it gives CASSLVGNQPQHF. The full variable domain, completed using reference TRBV5-1 and TRBJ1-5, is KAGVTQTPRYLIKTRGQQVTLSCSPISGHRSVSWYQQTPGQGLQFLFEYFSETQRNKGNFPGRFSGRQFSNSRSEMNVSTLELGDSALYLCASSLVGNQPQHFGDGTRLSIL.

V and J are TRBV7-9 and TRBJ2-3; 12 bases map to TRBD2. The CDR3 loop spans 17 amino acids. From germline, CDR1 is SEHNR and CDR2 FQNEAQ (reference sequence). Losses at the gene ends were 2 bases for V and 2 bases for J; bases not matched to a gene: 5. The CDR3 is CASSLPRTSGDTDTQYF. CDR3 DNA: TGTGCCAGCAGCTTACCCCGGACTAGCGGGGACACAGATACGCAGTATTTT.

The chain carries TRBV11-1 and TRBJ2-1; the match to TRBD1 covers 8 bases. After removal of 5 bases from V and 3 bases from J, the junction contained 6 bases not matched to a gene. Germline-derived CDR1 and CDR2 are SGHAT and FQDESV (reference sequence). CDR3 length equals 15 residues. DNA for the CDR3: TGTGCCAGCAGCCTGGGACAGGCAAGCTACAATGAGCAGTTCTTC. Translating gives CASSLGQASYNEQFF.

The chain employs TRBV4-1 and TRBJ1-2; a possible D gene is TRBD1 (6 bases). The CDR3 has 17 amino acids. Germline lookup yields CDR1 MGHRA and CDR2 YSYEKL. The V end lost 6 bases, the J end lost 4 bases, and 24 bases lay between the germline ends. Here the CDR3 reads CASSHHAQQQGSYGYTF. The CDR3 coding sequence is TGCGCCAGCAGTCATCACGCTCAGCAACAGGGAAGCTATGGCTACACCTTC.

CDR3 loop: CASRPRDRANSPLHF. Here the CDR3 DNA reads TGTGCCAGCAGGCCCCGGGACAGGGCAAATTCACCCCTCCACTTT. The rearrangement links TRBV28 to TRBJ1-6; 9 nucleotides align to TRBD1. Per germline, CDR1 MDHEN and CDR2 SYDVKM. The CDR3 extends over 15 amino acids. J gave up 7 bases and V 6 bases, and 7 bases lay outside the gene matches.

This chain uses TRBV3-1 (or the pseudogene TRBV3-2) with TRBJ1-3; D remains ambiguous. Trimming stripped 3 bases from V and 4 bases from J, with 7 bases between. Germline V gene lookup returns CDR1 LGHDT and CDR2 YNNKEL (reference sequence). There are 13 residues in the CDR3. The CDR3 region has the DNA TGTGCCAGCAGCCAGGTGTTGGGAAACACCATATATTTT. Its protein product is CASSQVLGNTIYF.

This clone has just a few counts. The chain recombines TRBV12-3 or TRBV12-4 with TRBJ1-2, with 7 bases lining up with TRBD1. The CDR3 contains 13 residues. The trim removed 6 bases at V and 4 bases at J, leaving 5 bases unmatched. CDR3 in amino acids: CASSPGQPYGYTF. The CDR3 DNA follows: TGTGCCAGCAGCCCGGGACAGCCCTATGGCTACACCTTC.

This chain links TRBV5-4 with TRBJ1-1; 7 bases are shared with TRBD1. J was trimmed by 5 bases and V by 0 bases; bases with no gene match: 1. Germline-derived CDR1 and CDR2 are SGHNT and YYREEE (reference sequence). The CDR3 spans 13 residues. CDR3 DNA sequence: TGTGCCAGCAGCTTGGACAGGGGAACTGAAGCTTTCTTT. It encodes CASSLDRGTEAFF.

The chain carries TRBV2 and TRBJ2-7; the match to TRBD1 covers 8 bases. Germline-derived CDR1 and CDR2 are SNHLY and FYNNEI. The trim removed 6 bases at V and 2 bases at J, leaving 3 bases unmatched. The CDR3 length is 13 residues. Here the CDR3 DNA reads TGTGCCAGCAGAAGGGACAGGCCCTACGAGCAGTACTTC. Protein product: CASRRDRPYEQYF.

V gene TRBV7-9 combines with J gene TRBJ1-2, with D maybe TRBD1 (6 bases). Germline V gene lookup returns CDR1 SEHNR and CDR2 FQNEAQ (reference sequence). Trimming cost V 5 bases and J 2 bases, with 12 bases left between them. The CDR3 runs 14 residues. CDR3 protein: CASSQTGLNYGYTF. CDR3 bases: TGTGCCAGCAGCCAAACAGGGCTCAACTATGGCTACACCTTC.

The V and J genes are TRBV7-2 and TRBJ1-1, with 8 bases identical to TRBD1. CDR3 size: 16 residues. Germline V CDR1 and CDR2: SGHTA, FQGNSA. After removal of 6 bases from V and 9 bases from J, the junction contained 18 bases not matched to a gene. This chain's CDR3 is CASSLMGTGERGKAFF. As DNA, the CDR3 is TGTGCCAGCAGTTTAATGGGGACAGGAGAGAGGGGTAAAGCTTTCTTT.

This clone was picked up a small number of times. V is TRBV7-9 and J is TRBJ1-4, with TRBD1 matching 8 bases. The CDR3 runs to 16 residues. After removal of 5 bases from V and 8 bases from J, the junction contained 13 bases not matched to a gene. In germline, CDR1 is SEHNR, CDR2 FQNEAQ (reference sequence). The CDR3 bases are TGTGCCAGCAGCCCCTCTGGACAGGGACGTGGAGAAAAACTGTTTTTT. Amino acid sequence: CASSPSGQGRGEKLFF. Filled out from reference TRBV7-9 and TRBJ1-4, the complete variable domain reads DTGVSQNPRHKITKRGQNVTFRCDPISEHNRLYWYRQTLGQGPEFLTYFQNEAQLEKSRLLSDRFSAERPKGSFSTLEIQRTEQGDSAMYLCASSPSGQGRGEKLFFGSGTQLSVL.

This clone has only one observation. This chain joins TRBV29-1 and TRBJ1-2, with 7 positions matching TRBD1. Trimming removed 4 bases from V and 1 base from J; junction bases left unmatched: 6. Per the germline V gene, CDR1 is SQVTM and CDR2 is ANQGSEA. This CDR3 comprises 14 residues. This CDR3 reads CSVGQGGGNYGYTF. CDR3 DNA: TGCAGCGTTGGCCAGGGGGGAGGTAACTATGGCTACACCTTC.

The chain couples TRBV6-2 or TRBV6-3 to TRBJ2-2; D unresolved. Trimming took off 0 bases at V and 7 bases at J, with 9 bases between the two ends. Germline CDR1 MNHEY, CDR2 SVGEGT. This CDR3 is built from 14 residues. CDR3 in amino acids: CASSYSVVVGELFF. The CDR3, as DNA: TGTGCCAGCAGTTACTCGGTGGTGGTCGGGGAGCTGTTTTTT.

The V call is TRBV19, the J call TRBJ1-5, with no clear D. Germline loops: CDR1 LNHDA, CDR2 SQIVND (reference sequence). Trimming pared 7 bases from V and 11 bases from J, leaving 18 bases between. The CDR3 contains 13 residues. The CDR3 DNA sequence: TGTGCCAGTACCGCTTTCTATGATCGATCCCAGCATTTT. Encoded protein: CASTAFYDRSQHF.

The rearrangement joins TRBV5-1 to TRBJ1-4, with TRBD1 matching over 11 bases. This CDR3 contains 15 residues. Per germline, CDR1 SGHRS and CDR2 YFSETQ. Trimming removed 2 bases from V and 8 bases from J; junction bases left unmatched: 5. The CDR3 protein is CASSFGQGAREKLFF. CDR3 bases: TGCGCCAGCAGCTTCGGACAGGGGGCGCGAGAAAAACTGTTTTTT.

The chain carries TRBV15 and TRBJ2-2; TRBD1 is a possible D gene (6 bases). The length of the CDR3 is 16 residues. The V gene lost 2 bases and the J gene lost 4 bases, with 14 bases spanning the gap. Germline V gene lookup returns CDR1 LNHNV and CDR2 YYDKDF (reference sequence). Here the CDR3 reads CATSRLRTASTGELFF. The CDR3 coding sequence is TGTGCCACCAGCAGACTTAGGACAGCGAGCACCGGGGAGCTGTTTTTT. The complete variable domain, with remaining parts taken from reference TRBV15 and TRBJ2-2, reads DAMVIQNPRYQVTQFGKPVTLSCSQTLNHNVMYWYQQKSSQAPKLLFHYYDKDFNNEADTPDNFQSRRPNTSFCFLDIRSPGLGDTAMYLCATSRLRTASTGELFFGEGSRLTVL.

The sample holds one count of this clone. The rearrangement links TRBV4-3 to TRBJ1-4; D is uncertain. This CDR3 is built from 15 residues. Germline assignment: CDR1 LGHNA and CDR2 YSLEER. V was shortened by 8 bases and J by 9 bases, with 22 bases between the two germline ends. The CDR3 is CASSSVGQSLKKLFF. As DNA, the CDR3 is TGCGCCAGCTCCAGCGTCGGGCAAAGCCTGAAAAAACTGTTTTTT.

This rearrangement joins TRBV9 to TRBJ2-1; TRBD2 matches at 8 bases. Germline V gives CDR1 SGDLS, CDR2 YYNGEE. Trimming removed 3 bases from V and 3 bases from J; junction bases left unmatched: 11. This CDR3 has 17 amino acids. CDR3 nucleotides: TGTGCCAGCAGCGGCGCGGGTGGCGGGGGGATCTACAATGAGCAGTTCTTC. Encoded protein: CASSGAGGGGIYNEQFF. The variable domain in full, with the rest retrieved from reference TRBV9 and TRBJ2-1, is DSGVTQTPKHLITATGQRVTLRCSPRSGDLSVYWYQQSLDQGLQFLIQYYNGEERAKGNILERFSAQQFPDLHSELNLSSLELGDSALYFCASSGAGGGGIYNEQFFGPGTRLTVL.